The T cell receptor beta chain under discussion was sequenced for a study of blood T cell repertoires in COVID-19. Study-level information: The samples span acute and convalescent COVID-19 from the United States, Italy and Spain.

Deletions cut 5 bases from V and 0 bases from J, with 20 bases between. The CDR3 totals 18 residues. Germline CDR1 SGHNT, CDR2 YENEEA. Per the study methods: Estimation of nucleated cell counts relied on the amplification of reference gene primers. Assay used: immunoSEQ multiplex PCR; TCRdb lists only in-frame clones, some missing. From that table come the V and J calls and clone size; the DNA was used to work out D and trimming. The sample contains about 98,000 clones, approximately 79% of which appear only once. What was sequenced was peripheral blood. V and J are TRBV11-3 and TRBJ1-3; no definite D call. The TCR comes from an older man with active or convalescent COVID-19. This chain's CDR3 is CASSQKLEFHASGNTIYF. For the CDR3, the DNA is TGTGCCAGCAGCCAAAAACTGGAGTTCCACGCCTCTGGAAACACCATATATTTT.